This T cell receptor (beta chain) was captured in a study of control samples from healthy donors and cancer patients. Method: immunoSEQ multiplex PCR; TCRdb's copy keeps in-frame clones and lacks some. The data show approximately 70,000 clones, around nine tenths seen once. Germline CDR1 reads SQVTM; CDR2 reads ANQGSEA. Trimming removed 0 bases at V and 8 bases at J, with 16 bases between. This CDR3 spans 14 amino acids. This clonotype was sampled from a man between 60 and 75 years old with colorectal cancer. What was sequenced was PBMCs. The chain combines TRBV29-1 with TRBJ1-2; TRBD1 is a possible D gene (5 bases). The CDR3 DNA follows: TGCAGCGTTGAAGATCCTGGCAGGGTGGGAGGCTACACCTTC. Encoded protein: CSVEDPGRVGGYTF.